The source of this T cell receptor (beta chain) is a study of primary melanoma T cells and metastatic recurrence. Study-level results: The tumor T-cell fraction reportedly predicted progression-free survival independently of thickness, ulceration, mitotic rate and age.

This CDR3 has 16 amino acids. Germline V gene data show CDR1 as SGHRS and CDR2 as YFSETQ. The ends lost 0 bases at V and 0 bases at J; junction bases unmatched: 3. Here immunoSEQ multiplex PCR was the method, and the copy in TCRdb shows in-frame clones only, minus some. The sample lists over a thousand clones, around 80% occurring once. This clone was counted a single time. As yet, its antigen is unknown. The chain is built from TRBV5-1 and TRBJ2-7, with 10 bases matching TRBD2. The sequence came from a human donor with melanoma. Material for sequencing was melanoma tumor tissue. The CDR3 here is CASSLASSGSSYEQYF. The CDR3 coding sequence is TGCGCCAGCAGCTTGGCCTCTAGCGGGAGCTCCTACGAGCAGTACTTC.